The rows below give T cell receptor beta chains drawn from one sample of a study of molecular identifiers for immune sequencing clone quantification. Via MiXCR, TCRdb re-called the PCR reads, giving one row per CDR3 protein. This sample has some 94,000 distinct CDR3 sequences, with around 25% found just once. Sequencing was done on a sample of naive CD8+ T cells from blood, with Jurkat cell RNA spiked in. These receptors were taken from a human donor in good health. Some libraries in this study had Jurkat cell RNA spiked in. Each CDR3 is given with its conserved first and last residue. Fields, in order: V gene, clone size, D gene, J gene, CDR3 DNA, CDR3 protein. D genes are given only for firm matches. Clone size is not always given. Where it is, it says once, few, many or a class for expanded clones.

TRBV4-1	-	-	TRBJ2-1	TGCGCCAGCAGCCAATGGACTAACACTAATGAGCAGTTCTTC	CASSQWTNTNEQFF
TRBV13	-	-	TRBJ1-1	TGTGCCAGCAGCCAACGAGGGGCCAACACTGAAGCTTTCTTT	CASSQRGANTEAFF
TRBV4-2	-	-	TRBJ2-1	TGTGCCCGCCGCCCGGGCCTCCTTACCGAGCAGTTCTTC	CARRPGLLTEQFF
TRBV5-6	-	TRBD1	TRBJ2-7	TGTGCCAGCAGCTTGGGGACAGGGAACCCCATCTACGAGCAGTACTTC	CASSLGTGNPIYEQYF
TRBV9	-	TRBD2	TRBJ2-3	TGTGCCAGCAGCGTAGACGAGACTAGCGTGGGGACTAGCACAGATACGCAGTATTTT	CASSVDETSVGTSTDTQYF
TRBV6-1	many	TRBD2	TRBJ2-1	TGTGCCAGCACCCAAGAAAGACTAGCGGGGAACAATGAGCAGTTCTTC	CASTQERLAGNNEQFF
TRBV7-9	few	TRBD2	TRBJ2-3	TGTGCCAGCAGCGGACTAGCGTCAGATACGCAGTATTTT	CASSGLASDTQYF
TRBV7-2	many	-	TRBJ2-7	TGTGCCAGCAGCTTCTCCCAGGTTGGACACCACTACGAGCAGTACTTC	CASSFSQVGHHYEQYF
TRBV28	many	-	TRBJ2-5	TGTGCCAGCTCCGACCTCCTTCAAGAGACCCAGTACTTC	CASSDLLQETQYF
TRBV12-3/TRBV12-4	-	TRBD1	TRBJ1-5	TGTGCCAGCAGTCTATTCGGACAGGGCAGTCAGCCCCAGCATTTT	CASSLFGQGSQPQHF
TRBV10-3	few	-	TRBJ1-1	TGTGCCATCAGTGAGGGAGTGCAGGTTGAAGCTTTCTTT	CAISEGVQVEAFF
TRBV27	-	TRBD1	TRBJ2-7	TGTGCCAGCAGCTACGGGACAGCTGGGGCCTACGAGCAGTACTTC	CASSYGTAGAYEQYF
TRBV12-3/TRBV12-4	many	-	TRBJ1-1	TGTGCCAGCAGTCCGTGGGGTCCCCACACTGAAGCTTTCTTT	CASSPWGPHTEAFF
TRBV20-1	few	-	TRBJ2-7	TGCAGTGCCTCGGAGGGATTAGGAATCTCCTACGAGCAGTACTTC	CSASEGLGISYEQYF
TRBV4-1	-	-	TRBJ2-5	TGCGCCAGCAGCCAAGATAGCGTTGGAGAGACCCAGTACTTC	CASSQDSVGETQYF
TRBV10-3	many	TRBD2	TRBJ2-3	TGTGCCATCTCCGGGACTAGCGGGAGTGTCACGCAGTATTTT	CAISGTSGSVTQYF
TRBV12-3/TRBV12-4	many	-	TRBJ2-7	TGTGCCAGCAGTTTCGGCAGGGGAACCTACGAGCAGTACTTC	CASSFGRGTYEQYF
TRBV12-3/TRBV12-4	-	-	TRBJ1-1	TGTGCCAGCAGTTTGGTGGCCTACACTGAAGCTTTCTTT	CASSLVAYTEAFF
TRBV6-2/TRBV6-3	few	-	TRBJ2-7	TGTGCCAGCAGTTACTCGCAGGTAGGGGACTTTGCCTACGAGCAGTACTTC	CASSYSQVGDFAYEQYF
TRBV7-9	-	-	TRBJ2-5	TGTGCCAGCAGCTTAACAGGCGGAAAAGAGACCCAGTACTTC	CASSLTGGKETQYF
TRBV7-9	many	-	TRBJ1-2	TGTGCCAGCAGCTTAGCGGCGGCAGCTAACTATGGCTACACCTTC	CASSLAAAANYGYTF
TRBV4-3	-	TRBD1	TRBJ1-1	TGCGCCAGCAGCCAAGATATAGGGACAGGCGATGAAGCTTTCTTT	CASSQDIGTGDEAFF
TRBV5-5	few	-	TRBJ2-7	TGTGCCAGCAGCCGCGACCCCACAGGGATCCCCTACGAGCAGTACTTC	CASSRDPTGIPYEQYF
TRBV7-6	few	-	TRBJ2-1	TGTGCCAGCAGCTCAACCCCTGGGAATGAGCAGTTCTTC	CASSSTPGNEQFF
TRBV28	many	-	TRBJ2-1	TGTGCCAGCAGTATAAGGACGCTATACTCCTACAATGAGCAGTTCTTC	CASSIRTLYSYNEQFF
TRBV20-1	-	-	TRBJ1-2	TGCAGTGCCACCTATGGCTACACCTTC	CSATYGYTF
TRBV6-5	few	-	TRBJ2-7	TGTGCCAGCAGTTACTCGCAGGGCACCTACGAGCAGTACTTC	CASSYSQGTYEQYF
TRBV7-9	many	-	TRBJ1-1	TGTGCCAGCAGCGAACAGGCTAACACTGAAGCTTTCTTT	CASSEQANTEAFF
TRBV14	once	TRBD1	TRBJ2-7	TGTGCCAGCAGCCAAGGTGACAGGGTTCCCCCCTACGAGCAGAACTTC	CASSQGDRVPPYEQNF
TRBV9	-	-	TRBJ2-5	TGTGCCAGCAGCCCCCGGGGTTTGTACCAAGAGACCCAGTACTTC	CASSPRGLYQETQYF
TRBV2	many	-	TRBJ1-5	TGTGCCAGCAGTGAAGAGGGGGTTAGCAATCAGCCCCAGCATTTT	CASSEEGVSNQPQHF
TRBV7-9	few	TRBD2	TRBJ2-5	TGTGCCAGCAGCTTAGACCCCCAGCGGGATGTTCGAGAGACCCAGTACTTC	CASSLDPQRDVRETQYF
TRBV28	few	TRBD2	TRBJ2-7	TGTGCCAGCAGTGGCCCCTCCGGGACTATACCCTACGAGCAGTACTTC	CASSGPSGTIPYEQYF
TRBV12-3/TRBV12-4	-	-	TRBJ1-1	TGTGCCAGCAGTTTAAGTTTGAGGACACTGAACACTGAAGCTTTCTTT	CASSLSLRTLNTEAFF
TRBV27	-	-	TRBJ1-1	TGTGCCAGCAGCTACAGGGTGTACCCTGAAGCTTTCTTT	CASSYRVYPEAFF
TRBV25-1	few	TRBD1	TRBJ2-2	TGTGCCAGTAGTGACAGGGGATCCTTGTTCGCGAACACCGGGGAGCTGTTTTTT	CASSDRGSLFANTGELFF
TRBV30	-	TRBD2	TRBJ2-1	TGTGCCTGGAGTTCCCCAGCGGGGGTTTACAATGAGCAGTTCTTC	CAWSSPAGVYNEQFF
TRBV7-9	-	-	TRBJ2-6	TGTGCCAGCAGCTCGAACCGGGACGGACCCCCAGTGTACTCTGGGGCCAACGTCCTGACTTTC	CASSSNRDGPPVYSGANVLTF
TRBV7-6	-	-	TRBJ1-4	TGTGCCAGCAGCTTAGAGGGGGGTATGGAAAAACTGTTTTTT	CASSLEGGMEKLFF
TRBV29-1	many	-	TRBJ2-3	TGCAGCGGCAAGAGAACTAGTAACACAGATACGCAGTATTTT	CSGKRTSNTDTQYF
TRBV5-1	few	TRBD1	TRBJ2-1	TGCGCCAGCAGCCACGAGGACAGGGACGATGAGCAGTTCTTC	CASSHEDRDDEQFF
TRBV6-1	few	-	TRBJ2-7	TGTGCCAGCACGTGGACGCACAAGGAGGAGCAGTACTTC	CASTWTHKEEQYF
TRBV6-2/TRBV6-3	-	-	TRBJ2-3	TGTGCCAGCAGTTACTTGTCAGTAACAGATACGCAGTATTTT	CASSYLSVTDTQYF
TRBV29-1	many	TRBD1	TRBJ2-3	TGCAGCGCTGGGGAGCACAGGGGAGTAGGGGATACGCAGTATTTT	CSAGEHRGVGDTQYF
TRBV28	many	TRBD2	TRBJ2-3	TGTGCCAGCAGTTTGACTAGCCTCTCTCGCAATACGCAGTATTTT	CASSLTSLSRNTQYF
TRBV4-3	-	TRBD1	TRBJ2-1	TGCGCCAGCCGCCAAGATTCGACAGGGAACTACAATGAGCAGTTCTTC	CASRQDSTGNYNEQFF
TRBV9	-	TRBD2	TRBJ2-7	TGTGCCAGCAGCCCCTCTGCAGGACTAGCCTTCCACGAGCAGTACTTC	CASSPSAGLAFHEQYF
TRBV29-1	many	-	TRBJ2-7	TGCAGCGGAGGGGGTACCTACGAGCAGTACTTC	CSGGGTYEQYF
TRBV19	-	-	TRBJ2-2	TGTGCCAGTATTGGGGATACCGGGGAGCTGTTTTTT	CASIGDTGELFF
TRBV7-9	-	-	TRBJ2-1	TGTGCCAGCAGACCAACTTACGACAATGAGCAGTTCTTC	CASRPTYDNEQFF
TRBV4-3	many	TRBD1	TRBJ2-7	TGCGCCAGCAAAAAGGGACAGGGGGTCCACGAGCAGTACTTC	CASKKGQGVHEQYF
TRBV29-1	many	-	TRBJ2-1	TGCAGCGTCGGACTACAGAGGTACAATGAGCAGTTCTTC	CSVGLQRYNEQFF
TRBV6-2/TRBV6-3	-	TRBD2	TRBJ2-1	TGTGCCAGCAGTCTGGGGACTAGCGGGCGGAGGGGGTCCCTCTACAATGCGCAGTTCTTC	CASSLGTSGRRGSLYNAQFF
TRBV4-1	-	TRBD2	TRBJ2-2	TGCGCCAGCAGCCAAGATCCCCTAGCGGGGGCCTTCGGTGGGGAGCTGTTTTTT	CASSQDPLAGAFGGELFF
TRBV27	many	-	TRBJ1-5	TGTGCCAGCAGTTTATCATTGAATCAGCCCCAGCATTTT	CASSLSLNQPQHF
TRBV2	once	-	TRBJ2-2	TGTGCCAGCAAAGGGGGGCCGAACACCGGGGAGCGGGTTTTT	CASKGGPNTGERVF
TRBV7-9	few	-	TRBJ2-5	TGTGCCAGCAGCCCACGTAGGGGGGAGTCCCAAGAGACCCAGTACTTC	CASSPRRGESQETQYF
TRBV24-1	-	-	TRBJ2-2	TGTGCCACCAGTGATGACAGACAGACTCGGAACACCGGGGAGCTGTTTTTT	CATSDDRQTRNTGELFF
TRBV19	-	TRBD1	TRBJ1-5	TGTGCCAGTAGTATTCAGGGACAGGGAAGGCCCCAGCATTTT	CASSIQGQGRPQHF